This is a list of T cell receptor beta chains from one sample in a study of monozygotic twins with cystic fibrosis. Sequencing used immunoSEQ multiplex PCR; TCRdb keeps in-frame clones, though not all of them. The profile shows tens of thousands of clones, 84% of them singletons. The sample comprised blood. The source is a girl aged 2-9 years with cystic fibrosis. CDR3s include the opening cysteine and the closing phenylalanine or tryptophan. A D gene is named only where the DNA matches it firmly. Clone sizes are given selectively: once, few, many, or a class where the clone is expanded.

v_gene	abundance	j_gene	d_gene	CDR3aa	CDR3nt
TRBV11-2	-	TRBJ2-7	-	CASSLSGYEQYF	TGTGCCAGCAGCCTTAGCGGCTACGAGCAGTACTTC
TRBV7-2	-	TRBJ2-7	-	CASSLAWGAPYEQYF	TGTGCCAGCAGCTTAGCTTGGGGGGCCCCCTACGAGCAGTACTTC
TRBV5-1	-	TRBJ1-2	-	CASSLTANYGYTF	TGCGCCAGCAGCTTGACAGCTAACTATGGCTACACCTTC
TRBV6-1	-	TRBJ2-1	-	CATDLGLGDWGVQFF	TGTGCCACCGACCTGGGACTGGGGGACTGGGGAGTGCAGTTCTTC
TRBV5-1	-	TRBJ1-2	-	CASSPGGTNYGYTF	TGCGCCAGCAGCCCTGGGGGTACTAACTATGGCTACACCTTC
TRBV27	-	TRBJ1-6	TRBD1	CASSSTDRGPYNSPLHF	TGTGCCAGCAGTTCCACGGACAGGGGCCCCTATAATTCACCCCTCCACTTT
TRBV30	-	TRBJ1-2	-	CAWIQPGRTFYGYTF	TGTGCCTGGATCCAACCGGGACGGACCTTCTATGGCTACACCTTC
TRBV4-1	-	TRBJ2-7	-	CASSHRDTYEQYF	TGCGCCAGCAGCCACCGGGACACCTACGAGCAGTACTTC
TRBV15	-	TRBJ1-2	TRBD1	CATSRDFQGQPYGYTF	TGTGCCACCAGCAGAGATTTCCAGGGACAGCCCTATGGCTACACCTTC
TRBV2	few	TRBJ1-5	-	CASRGRNQPQHF	TGTGCCAGCAGGGGACGCAATCAGCCCCAGCATTTT
TRBV18	-	TRBJ2-5	-	CASSPKAAETQYF	TGTGCCAGCTCACCAAAGGCGGCAGAGACCCAGTACTTC
TRBV30	-	TRBJ2-7	TRBD2	CAWRASGGAKGYEQYF	TGTGCCTGGAGGGCTAGCGGGGGGGCCAAGGGCTACGAGCAGTACTTC
TRBV5-1	few	TRBJ2-7	-	CASSFRDTRYEQYF	TGCGCCAGCAGCTTCCGGGACACTCGATACGAGCAGTACTTC
TRBV4-1	-	TRBJ2-1	TRBD2	CASSPPLAGAYNEQFF	TGCGCCAGCAGCCCCCCGCTAGCGGGGGCCTACAATGAGCAGTTCTTC
TRBV6-1	-	TRBJ2-7	-	CASSFGQDSGYEQYF	TGTGCCAGCAGTTTTGGACAGGACAGCGGGTACGAGCAGTACTTC
TRBV29-1	-	TRBJ2-7	-	CSVGDGGAYEQYF	TGCAGCGTTGGGGACGGCGGGGCCTACGAGCAGTACTTC
TRBV6-6	-	TRBJ2-7	-	CASGETGQYF	TGTGCCAGCGGGGAAACGGGGCAGTACTTC
TRBV5-1	few	TRBJ1-2	TRBD1	CASSLVDRGYTF	TGCGCCAGCAGCTTGGTGGACAGGGGCTACACCTTC
TRBV14	-	TRBJ1-6	-	CASKPRAGPSPLHF	TGTGCCAGCAAGCCCCGAGCAGGGCCATCACCCCTCCACTTT
TRBV4-1	-	TRBJ2-2	-	CASSQRNRDPNTGELFF	TGCGCCAGCAGCCAAAGGAATCGGGACCCAAACACCGGGGAGCTGTTTTTT